Listed here are 22 T cell receptor beta chains from one sample, sequenced in a study of CD8+ T cells in alopecia areata. Sequencing templates came from extracted RNA that was reverse transcribed into cDNA. Data came from immunoSEQ multiplex PCR; TCRdb stores just in-frame clones and leaves some out. Among around 300,000 clones listed, 60% were seen once. The treatment denotes: oral pan-JAK inhibitor, 5-10 mg twice daily. Sequences were derived from CD4+ T cells sorted from blood, sampled around week 54, from a patient treated with tofacitinib. The source of these receptors is a human donor with alopecia areata.

This rearrangement joins TRBV29-1 to TRBJ2-7; no definite D call. CDR1 is SQVTM and CDR2 is ANQGSEA in the germline V gene. This CDR3 is built from 12 residues. Trimming pared 3 bases from V and 1 base from J, leaving 7 bases between. For the CDR3, the DNA is TGCAGCGTTGAGACGGGTTCCTACGAGCAGTACTTC. Its protein product is CSVETGSYEQYF.

This clone was seen a few times. The chain employs TRBV4-3 and TRBJ1-2; 7 bases are a match to TRBD1. The CDR3 sequence is 15 residues long. Germline CDR1 is LGHNA and CDR2 is YSLEER. V was clipped by 0 bases and J by 2 bases; unmatched bases: 3. The CDR3 reads CASSQEDRANYGYTF. CDR3 coding DNA: TGCGCCAGCAGCCAAGAAGACAGGGCAAACTATGGCTACACCTTC.

The rearrangement links TRBV5-6 to TRBJ2-3; 8 bases match TRBD2. Trimming cost V 4 bases and J 2 bases; bases outside gene matches: 3. CDR3 length: 14 residues. CDR1 SGHDT and CDR2 YYEEEE come from the germline V gene. CDR3 sequence (DNA): TGTGCCAGCAGCGGCGGGGGGTACACAGATACGCAGTATTTT. Translated, it gives CASSGGGYTDTQYF.

This chain uses TRBV5-1 with TRBJ2-5; no clear D. CDR1 is SGHRS and CDR2 is YFSETQ in the germline V gene. With 0 bases removed from V and 5 bases from J, the gap between germline ends came to 11 bases. There are 14 residues in the CDR3. DNA for the CDR3: TGCGCCAGCAGCTTGGTACACCAGAGGGAGACCCAGTACTTC. Translating it yields CASSLVHQRETQYF.

This clone was found once. This chain connects TRBV30 to TRBJ1-2, with TRBD1 as a possible D gene (5 bases). This CDR3 region has 12 residues. Trimming took 5 bases from V and 2 from J, leaving 9 bases between them. The germline V gene encodes CDR1 GTSNPN and CDR2 SVGIG (reference sequence). The CDR3 nucleotides read TGTGCCTGGCAGGGAGGAAACTATGGCTACACCTTC. It codes for CAWQGGNYGYTF.

This clone was seen a few times. This chain joins TRBV30 and TRBJ1-3; unclear D gene. Deletions cut 0 bases from V and 4 bases from J, with 10 bases between. Germline CDR1 reads GTSNPN; CDR2 reads SVGIG (reference sequence). This CDR3 region has 14 residues. The DNA for the CDR3 is TGTGCCTGGAGTGTACAGTCTGCCGGAAACACCATATATTTT. This encodes CAWSVQSAGNTIYF.

The chain employs TRBV6-5 and TRBJ2-7; D is unresolved. V lost 5 bases and J 3 bases, leaving 11 bases between the germline ends. CDR3 length: 13 residues. Germline-derived CDR1 and CDR2 are MNHEY and SVGAGI. CDR3 residues: CASSGRAGYEQYF. The CDR3 bases are TGTGCCAGCAGTGGCCGGGCCGGCTACGAGCAGTACTTC.

This chain links TRBV27 with TRBJ1-2; maybe TRBD1 (6 bases). Germline V gene lookup returns CDR1 MNHEY and CDR2 SMNVEV (reference sequence). This CDR3 region has 16 residues. With 6 bases removed from V and 4 bases from J, the gap between germline ends came to 21 bases. The CDR3 DNA reads TGTGCCAGCAGATCCCTCGTTAGGGGGACTGGCTATGGCTACACCTTC. This gives the protein CASRSLVRGTGYGYTF.

The chain has TRBV7-6 and TRBJ1-6; D perhaps matches TRBD1 (6 bases). The CDR3 runs to 16 residues. The V gene's germline CDR1 is SGHVS and CDR2 FNYEAQ. V lost 5 bases and J 5 bases, leaving 16 bases between the germline ends. CDR3 coding DNA: TGTGCCAGCAGCCTGACCCGGGGACACCATAATTCACCCCTCCACTTT. Translating gives CASSLTRGHHNSPLHF.

The chain carries TRBV6-5 and TRBJ1-2; no clear D gene. Germline-derived CDR1 and CDR2 are MNHEY and SVGAGI. With 6 bases removed from V and 4 bases from J, the gap between germline ends came to 12 bases. There are 13 residues in the CDR3. The CDR3 here is CASRRAGTYGYTF. CDR3 DNA sequence: TGTGCCAGCAGAAGGGCAGGAACCTATGGCTACACCTTC.

This clone turned up a few times. Other nucleotide sequences from this sample produce the same CDR3. This sequence joins TRBV5-1 and TRBJ2-5, with D tentatively TRBD2 (6 bases). Trimming shortened V by 3 bases and J by 2 bases, and 8 bases separated the two germline ends. The CDR3 extends over 13 amino acids. The germline CDR1 and CDR2 sequences are SGHRS and YFSETQ. The CDR3 DNA reads as TGCGCCAGCAGCTCTGGAGGGCAAGAGACCCAGTACTTC. Residues: CASSSGGQETQYF.

With regard to this clone: The same CDR3 can be traced to other DNA sequences in this sample. The chain employs TRBV29-1 and TRBJ1-5; 9 bases match TRBD1. The CDR3 covers 13 residues. V shed 6 bases, J shed 4 bases, and the junction held 4 bases outside the gene matches. Per the germline V gene, CDR1 is SQVTM and CDR2 is ANQGSEA. Here the CDR3 reads CSVVTGGNQPQHF. The CDR3 DNA reads TGCAGCGTCGTGACAGGGGGTAATCAGCCCCAGCATTTT.

The gene calls are TRBV30 and TRBJ1-5; TRBD1 matches at 7 bases. The CDR3 is 15 residues long. Trimming took 3 bases from V and 2 from J; bases not matched to a gene: 7. Germline CDR1 GTSNPN, CDR2 SVGIG (reference sequence). This CDR3 reads CAWSDRVLGNQPQHF. The CDR3 DNA reads TGTGCCTGGAGCGACAGGGTCTTGGGCAATCAGCCCCAGCATTTT.

The rearrangement joins TRBV7-3 to TRBJ2-5; tentatively, D is TRBD2 (5 bases). V was trimmed by 5 bases and J by 3 bases, leaving 10 bases between them. The CDR3 length is 13 residues. Germline V gives CDR1 SGHTA, CDR2 FQGTGA. This chain's CDR3 is CASSQDFEETQYF. In DNA, the CDR3 is TGTGCCAGCAGCCAGGACTTTGAAGAGACCCAGTACTTC.

The chain is built from TRBV7-9 and TRBJ2-5, with D tentatively TRBD2 (7 bases). V lost 1 base and J lost 2, with 14 bases in between. CDR1 SEHNR and CDR2 FQNEAQ come from the germline V gene (reference sequence). The CDR3 consists of 16 residues. The CDR3 coding sequence is TGTGCCAGCAGCTTAGGACCTGGGAGGGGGCAAGAGACCCAGTACTTC. As protein: CASSLGPGRGQETQYF.

The rearrangement joins TRBV2 to TRBJ2-1; D gene ambiguous. The germline V gene has CDR1 SNHLY and CDR2 FYNNEI. The CDR3 sequence is 14 residues long. V lost 10 bases to trimming and J lost 1 base, with 14 bases between them. Here the CDR3 DNA reads TGTGCCACCAAGACCGGATCGTCCTACAATGAGCAGTTCTTC. Encoded protein: CATKTGSSYNEQFF.

The chain employs TRBV29-1 and TRBJ2-7, with D perhaps matching TRBD1 or TRBD2 (5 bases each). This CDR3 is 12 amino acids long. Germline CDR1 and CDR2: SQVTM and ANQGSEA. With 7 bases removed from V and 3 bases from J, the gap between germline ends came to 13 bases. The CDR3 is CSATGTVYEQYF. As DNA, the CDR3 is TGCAGCGCCACCGGGACCGTCTACGAGCAGTACTTC.

This rearrangement joins TRBV14 to TRBJ2-3; 8 bases are a match to TRBD1. The CDR3 is made up of 16 amino acids. The V segment lost 4 bases and the J segment 2 bases; nucleotides outside the gene matches: 8. The germline CDR1 and CDR2 sequences are SGHDN and FVKESK. The CDR3 is CASSPAGQAYTDTQYF. In DNA form, the CDR3 reads TGTGCCAGCAGCCCCGCGGGACAGGCTTACACAGATACGCAGTATTTT.

This clone was counted a few times. V and J are TRBV7-2 and TRBJ2-3; no clear D. This CDR3 region has 14 residues. Trimming pared 0 bases from V and 3 bases from J, leaving 7 bases between. Germline CDR1 reads SGHTA; CDR2 reads FQGNSA. The CDR3 loop reads CASSLAGVTDTQYF. CDR3 in DNA: TGTGCCAGCAGCTTAGCTGGTGTGACAGATACGCAGTATTTT. Full variable domain (missing parts from reference TRBV7-2 and TRBJ2-3): GAGVSQSPSNKVTEKGKDVELRCDPISGHTALYWYRQSLGQGLEFLIYFQGNSAPDKSGLPSDRFSAERTGGSVSTLTIQRTQQEDSAVYLCASSLAGVTDTQYFGPGTRLTVL.

The genes are TRBV29-1 and TRBJ1-1; D possibly corresponds to TRBD1 (5 bases). Germline V gives CDR1 SQVTM, CDR2 ANQGSEA. V was shortened by 3 bases and J by 4 bases, with 12 bases between the two germline ends. The CDR3 sequence is 13 residues long. This CDR3 reads CSVDQGNPTEAFF. Here the CDR3 DNA reads TGCAGCGTTGATCAGGGAAACCCCACTGAAGCTTTCTTT. Drawing the rest from reference TRBV29-1 and TRBJ1-1, the complete variable domain is SAVISQKPSRDICQRGTSLTIQCQVDSQVTMMFWYRQQPGQSLTLIATANQGSEATYESGFVIDKFPISRPNLTFSTLTVSNMSPEDSSIYLCSVDQGNPTEAFFGQGTRLTVV.

This clone was counted a few times. The chain is built from TRBV4-3 and TRBJ2-3; tentatively, D is TRBD1 (6 bases). The CDR3 runs 16 residues. The V and J ends lost 0 bases and 6 bases respectively, with 16 bases between them. CDR1 LGHNA and CDR2 YSLEER come from the germline V gene. This CDR3 reads CASSQDGRGLFDTQYF. CDR3 DNA: TGCGCCAGCAGCCAAGATGGCAGGGGCCTTTTCGATACGCAGTATTTT.

The rearrangement uses TRBV27 and TRBJ2-5, with D unresolved. V lost 5 bases, J lost 5 bases, and 6 bases lay in between. CDR1 MNHEY and CDR2 SMNVEV come from the germline V gene (reference sequence). The CDR3 is 11 amino acids. CDR3 DNA sequence: TGTGCCAGCAGTCACGGGGAGACCCAGTACTTC. It encodes CASSHGETQYF.